This T cell receptor beta chain was captured by sequencing in a study of human T cells and chemical hapten exposure (dated by TCRdb to the early 2020s). About the full investigation: For sensitization, 2% DPC in acetone was applied to an approximately 2 cm by approximately 2 cm area of upper inner arm skin. Patients additionally received weekly therapeutic DPC doses to the scalp throughout the roughly 25-week study period. Patch testing was performed on the upper back with Finn chambers containing 0.01% DPC, and the patch tests were scored after 6 days according to International Contact Dermatitis Research Group standards. Most of the patients in the cohort were female, and the cohort covered alopecia areata with under or over 50% scalp involvement, alopecia totalis and alopecia universalis. Libraries were pooled for sequencing, and variation in per-sample TCR yields was attributed mainly to small differences in library volumes within the pool. This study followed changes in the peripheral blood TCR repertoire in vivo during primary and secondary sensitization of alopecia patients to the hapten diphenylcyclopropenone (DPC). Blood samples were taken from patients before sensitization (week 0) and then at 2, 6 and about 24 weeks after DPC sensitization. For TCR sequencing, blood came from over 25 alopecia patients at anywhere from one to four time points (pre-sensitization, 2, 6 and 24 weeks).

Study-level results and caveats: A positive correlation was found between the number of PT1 expanded TCRs and patch test score, with significance reached at thresholds 8, 16 and 32 but not 4. Compared with pre-sensitization or healthy control sets, expanded TCRs formed significantly more large CDR3 similarity clusters, which is consistent with antigen-driven responses. No change with DPC sensitization was found in the number of TCRs above 1 in 1000 frequency, and no evidence of global repertoire structure alterations was found. Because all patients had alopecia, a presumed autoimmune disease, the immune response of the patients might differ from that of healthy individuals. Repeated subsampling changed both the strength of the expansion versus patch-test correlation and the threshold at which that correlation became significant.

Library preparation employed RACE. The listed sequencing device is NextSeq 500. During library preparation, unique molecular identifiers were attached to individual cDNA molecules so that TCRs could be counted quantitatively and reproducibly. For every blood RNA sample, sequencing covered both the TCR alpha and TCR beta chains. Per the authors' processing: The median number of TCRs per sample was roughly 98,000, ranging from 23,224 to 690,600. The Decombinator software suite was used to annotate the V, J and CDR3 of the TCR reads. Every sample was subsampled to the same number of TCRs (28,000) for the PS versus PT1 abundance plots. Expanded TCRs were defined as absent before sensitization and observed at least eight times at the 2-week time point. Using fastp at Q25 and MiXCR, TCRdb reprocessed the public reads and kept productive beta chains. A single entry per CDR3 protein holds the most common genes and DNA from its merged rows. TCRdb, rather than the study authors, made the V and J calls. The sample table records tens of thousands of distinct CDR3 sequences; around a third of these occur just once. The top ten clones comprise roughly 9.8% of the sample.

The meaning of the sample's time point label: patch test 1, 2 weeks after DPC sensitization. Interpreted using the paper, the treatment or condition label stands for: therapeutic diphenylcyclopropenone sensitization with weekly scalp DPC. At each patch-test visit, blood was drawn before the patch test was applied. Patients were eligible if aged 18 to 70, diagnosed with alopecia and judged suitable for DPC therapy, and pregnant patients were excluded. Unfractionated whole blood was collected in Tempus Blood RNA tubes, and total RNA was extracted from that blood. Deletion took 5 bases off V and 1 base off J, with a span of 17 bases between the germline ends. CDR1 and CDR2, per the germline V gene, are SGDLS and YYNGEE. The CDR3, from cysteine to phenylalanine, totals 16 residues. The DNA shown is the 48-base CDR3, in frame from base 1. About this clonotype: This clone's antigen is unknown. It has no much larger one-base neighbor in the sample; base qualities were not kept.

The sequence was collected from a man aged 35 to 55 with alopecia areata. Some clones in this sample may be carry-over from other donors' samples. The receptor chain draws on TRBV9 and TRBJ2-3; tentative D gene TRBD2, with 6 bases matching. The sequenced sample was whole blood, obtained in connection with sensitization to the hapten diphenylcyclopropenone (DPC). The DNA is TGTGCCAGCAGTCCCACAGAGCGGGCCCGCACAGATACGCAGTATTTT. Its coded protein is CASSPTERARTDTQYF. The reference TRBV9 and TRBJ2-3 proteins fill in what lies around the CDR3, so the full variable domain reads DSGVTQTPKHLITATGQRVTLRCSPRSGDLSVYWYQQSLDQGLQFLIQYYNGEERAKGNILERFSAQQFPDLHSELNLSSLELGDSALYFCASSPTERARTDTQYFGPGTRLTVL.